The clone carrying this T cell receptor beta chain was counted a few times. The target antigen is unknown. Sample-barcoded 5' priming and a J-beta primer mix drove a second PCR of roughly 7 to 11 cycles. TCRdb used MiXCR to reprocess the 5' RACE reads, holding one entry per CDR3 protein. The data contain 1.5 million to 2 million distinct CDR3 sequences, approximately 50% of them singletons. V was pared by 6 bases and J by 1 base, with 7 bases between. The CDR3 is made up of 12 amino acids. Germline loops: CDR1 SGHTA, CDR2 FQGNSA. The data belong to a study of blood T cells in healthy people across ages. General observations from the study: A strong correlation was found between TCR beta diversity and the percentage of naive T cells.

This TCR came from a woman between 40 and 50 years old in good health. This rearrangement joins TRBV7-2 to TRBJ2-7; D is ambiguous. Sequenced sample: blood. CDR3 amino acids: CASRWGSYEQYF. The CDR3 DNA reads as TGTGCCAGCAGATGGGGTTCCTACGAGCAGTACTTC. Variable domain in full (rest from reference TRBV7-2 and TRBJ2-7): GAGVSQSPSNKVTEKGKDVELRCDPISGHTALYWYRQSLGQGLEFLIYFQGNSAPDKSGLPSDRFSAERTGGSVSTLTIQRTQQEDSAVYLCASRWGSYEQYFGPGTRLTVT.